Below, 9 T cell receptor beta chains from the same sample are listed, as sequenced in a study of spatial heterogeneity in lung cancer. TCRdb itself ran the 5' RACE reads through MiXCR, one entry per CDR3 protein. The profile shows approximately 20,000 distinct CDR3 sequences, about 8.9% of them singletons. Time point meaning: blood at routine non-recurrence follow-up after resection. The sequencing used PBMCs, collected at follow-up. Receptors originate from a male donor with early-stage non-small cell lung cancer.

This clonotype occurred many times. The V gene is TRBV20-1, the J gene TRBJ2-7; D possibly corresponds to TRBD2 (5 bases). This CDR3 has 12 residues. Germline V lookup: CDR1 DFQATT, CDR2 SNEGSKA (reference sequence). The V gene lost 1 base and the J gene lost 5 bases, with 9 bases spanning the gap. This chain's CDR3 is CSARVLDDEQYF. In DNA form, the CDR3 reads TGCAGTGCTAGAGTACTAGATGACGAGCAGTACTTC.

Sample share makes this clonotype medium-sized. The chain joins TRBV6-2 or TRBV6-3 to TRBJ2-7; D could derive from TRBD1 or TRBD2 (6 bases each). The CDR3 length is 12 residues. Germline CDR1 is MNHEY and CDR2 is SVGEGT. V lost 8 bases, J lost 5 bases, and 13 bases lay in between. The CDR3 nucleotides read TGTGCCAGCGAACAGGGAGGACACGAGCAGTACTTC. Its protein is CASEQGGHEQYF.

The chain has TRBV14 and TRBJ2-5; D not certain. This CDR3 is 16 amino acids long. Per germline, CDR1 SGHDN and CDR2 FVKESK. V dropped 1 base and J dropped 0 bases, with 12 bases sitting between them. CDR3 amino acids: CASSQVSDIYQETQYF. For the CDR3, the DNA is TGTGCCAGCAGCCAAGTCAGCGACATATACCAAGAGACCCAGTACTTC.

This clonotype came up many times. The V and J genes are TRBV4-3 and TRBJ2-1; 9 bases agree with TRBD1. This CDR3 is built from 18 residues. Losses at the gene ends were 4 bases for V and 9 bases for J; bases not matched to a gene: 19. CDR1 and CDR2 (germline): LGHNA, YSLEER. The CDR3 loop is CASSRNPGQGFRRSEQFF. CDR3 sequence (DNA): TGCGCCAGCAGCCGGAACCCTGGACAGGGGTTTAGAAGGAGTGAGCAGTTCTTC.

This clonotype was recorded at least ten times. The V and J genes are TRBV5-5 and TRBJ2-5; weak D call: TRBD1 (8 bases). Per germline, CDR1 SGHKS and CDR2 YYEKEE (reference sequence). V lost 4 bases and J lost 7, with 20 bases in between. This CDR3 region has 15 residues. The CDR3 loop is CASSPGQGGAGTQYF. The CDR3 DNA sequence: TGTGCCAGCAGCCCCGGACAGGGAGGGGCCGGGACCCAGTACTTC. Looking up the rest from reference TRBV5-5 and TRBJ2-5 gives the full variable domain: DAGVTQSPTHLIKTRGQQVTLRCSPISGHKSVSWYQQVLGQGPQFIFQYYEKEERGRGNFPDRFSARQFPNYSSELNVNALLLGDSALYLCASSPGQGGAGTQYFGPGTRLLVL.

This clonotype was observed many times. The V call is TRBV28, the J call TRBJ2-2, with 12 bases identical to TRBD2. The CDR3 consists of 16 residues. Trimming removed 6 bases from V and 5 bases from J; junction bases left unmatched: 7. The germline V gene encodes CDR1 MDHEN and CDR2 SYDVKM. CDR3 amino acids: CASSLDLAGGTGELFF. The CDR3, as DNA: TGTGCCAGCAGCCTCGACCTAGCGGGAGGGACCGGGGAGCTGTTTTTT.

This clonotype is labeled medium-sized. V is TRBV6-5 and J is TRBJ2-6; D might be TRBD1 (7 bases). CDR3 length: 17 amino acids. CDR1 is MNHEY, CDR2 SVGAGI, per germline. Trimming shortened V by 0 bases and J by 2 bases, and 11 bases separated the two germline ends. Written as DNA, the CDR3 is TGTGCCAGCAGTTACTCAGCCAGGGGGGCTGGGGCCAACGTCCTGACTTTC. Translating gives CASSYSARGAGANVLTF.

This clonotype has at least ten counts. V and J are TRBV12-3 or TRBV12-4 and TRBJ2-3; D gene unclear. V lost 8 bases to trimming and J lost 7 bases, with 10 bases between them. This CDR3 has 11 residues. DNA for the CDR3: TGTGCCAGCTTGTCGGCCAATACGCAGTATTTT. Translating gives CASLSANTQYF.

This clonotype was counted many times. The CDR3 nucleotides are TGTGCCAGCAGACTAGCGGGAGGGCCCTGGGCCAACGTCCTGACTTTC. Translated, it gives CASRLAGGPWANVLTF. The chain has TRBV6-1 and TRBJ2-6; 13 nucleotides match TRBD2. Germline V gives CDR1 MNHNS, CDR2 SASEGT. This CDR3 comprises 16 residues. V was clipped by 6 bases and J by 5 bases; unmatched bases: 4.